Listed here are 21 T cell receptor beta chains from one sample, sequenced in a study of early T cells in non-severe SARS-CoV-2 infection. TCRdb used MiXCR to reprocess the 5' RACE reads, holding one entry per CDR3 protein. The table includes approximately 71,000 distinct CDR3 sequences, 12% detected once. The sequencing input was whole blood. The receptors originated from an adult who was a healthcare worker with PCR-confirmed SARS-CoV-2 infection or an uninfected control (not recorded which).

This clonotype has more than one count but fewer than ten. The rearrangement links TRBV29-1 to TRBJ1-2, with a tentative D call TRBD1 (5 bases). V gave up 4 bases and J gave up 7 bases, with 10 bases separating them. The CDR3 is made up of 11 amino acids. Germline lookup yields CDR1 SQVTM and CDR2 ANQGSEA. CDR3 protein: CSVAGTPGYTF. In DNA, the CDR3 is TGCAGCGTTGCCGGGACCCCTGGCTACACCTTC.

CDR3 sequence: CASSLAGTRANEQFF. CDR3 DNA: TGTGCCAGCAGCTTAGCGGGGACCAGGGCCAATGAGCAGTTCTTC. The J gene is TRBJ2-1, the V gene TRBV7-3, with D perhaps TRBD2 (6 bases). Germline lookup yields CDR1 SGHTA and CDR2 FQGTGA. The CDR3 consists of 15 residues. V was shortened by 2 bases and J by 6 bases, with 14 bases between the two germline ends. The full variable domain, rest sourced from reference TRBV7-3 and TRBJ2-1, is GAGVSQTPSNKVTEKGKYVELRCDPISGHTALYWYRQSLGQGPEFLIYFQGTGAADDSGLPNDRFFAVRPEGSVSTLKIQRTERGDSAVYLCASSLAGTRANEQFFGPGTRLTVL.

This clonotype was found many times. V and J are TRBV7-2 and TRBJ2-3; D may be TRBD2 (6 bases). CDR3 size: 15 residues. Trimming pared 3 bases from V and 0 bases from J, leaving 10 bases between. CDR1 SGHTA and CDR2 FQGNSA come from the germline V gene. The CDR3 sequence is CASSFRSGSTDTQYF. DNA of the CDR3: TGTGCCAGCAGCTTTAGGAGCGGGAGCACAGATACGCAGTATTTT. The entire variable domain, with the rest obtained from reference TRBV7-2 and TRBJ2-3, is as follows: GAGVSQSPSNKVTEKGKDVELRCDPISGHTALYWYRQSLGQGLEFLIYFQGNSAPDKSGLPSDRFSAERTGGSVSTLTIQRTQQEDSAVYLCASSFRSGSTDTQYFGPGTRLTVL.

The chain couples TRBV2 to TRBJ2-7; D might be TRBD2 (5 bases). The germline CDR1 and CDR2 sequences are SNHLY and FYNNEI. Trimming pared 5 bases from V and 6 bases from J, leaving 14 bases between. This CDR3 comprises 13 residues. Here the CDR3 DNA reads TGTGCCAGCAGTCCGGACTGGGCGAGCGAGCAGTACTTC. This sequence encodes CASSPDWASEQYF.

This clonotype showed up just a few times. The V and J genes are TRBV3-1 and TRBJ2-3; TRBD1 or TRBD2 may be the D gene (5 bases each). Germline V gene lookup returns CDR1 LGHDT and CDR2 YNNKEL (reference sequence). The CDR3 covers 18 residues. V was clipped by 2 bases and J by 3 bases, with 21 bases between them. CDR3 residues: CASSQSQGRKPTTDTQYF. The CDR3 DNA reads as TGTGCCAGCAGCCAATCCCAGGGACGGAAGCCCACAACAGATACGCAGTATTTT.

This clonotype was seen a handful of times. The chain combines TRBV20-1 with TRBJ2-2, with 8 bases that match TRBD1. The CDR3 runs to 14 residues. With V trimmed by 3 bases and J by 7 bases, 7 bases remained unmatched. CDR1 is DFQATT and CDR2 is SNEGSKA in the germline V gene (reference sequence). This CDR3 is CSASRQGAVGELFF. The DNA for the CDR3 is TGCAGTGCTAGTCGGCAGGGGGCTGTCGGGGAGCTGTTTTTT.

This clonotype was observed at least ten times. The chain employs TRBV11-2 and TRBJ2-4; D gene ambiguous. V was shortened by 4 bases and J by 1 base, with 8 bases between the two germline ends. The CDR3 sequence is 14 residues long. The germline V gene encodes CDR1 SGHAT and CDR2 FQNNGV. CDR3 sequence reads: CASSSPGAKNIQYF. The DNA of the CDR3 is TGTGCCAGCAGCTCCCCCGGTGCCAAAAACATTCAGTACTTC.

This clonotype was seen only a few times. J is TRBJ2-5 and V is TRBV30; D is possibly TRBD1 (5 bases). CDR3 length: 13 residues. Germline lookup yields CDR1 GTSNPN and CDR2 SVGIG (reference sequence). The V and J ends lost 5 bases and 7 bases respectively, with 17 bases between them. The CDR3 bases are TGTGCCTGGGGCGTTTTGGGGCCGGGGACCCAGTACTTC. It codes for CAWGVLGPGTQYF.

This chain connects TRBV9 to TRBJ2-3; 12 bases map to TRBD2. The germline CDR1 and CDR2 sequences are SGDLS and YYNGEE. V shed 3 bases, J shed 2 bases, and the junction held 4 bases outside the gene matches. CDR3 size: 16 residues. CDR3 DNA: TGTGCCAGCAGCGCTCTAGCGGGAGGGATCACAGATACGCAGTATTTT. The encoded protein is CASSALAGGITDTQYF.

The chain joins TRBV6-6 to TRBJ2-2, with a tentative D call TRBD2 (6 bases). The V end lost 8 bases, the J end lost 4 bases, and 14 bases lay between the germline ends. This CDR3 has 14 amino acids. Germline CDR1 is MNHNY and CDR2 is SVGAGI (reference sequence). The CDR3 DNA follows: TGTGCCAGCTCAACGGGAGCCGGCACCGGGGAGCTGTTTTTT. Amino acids: CASSTGAGTGELFF.

This clonotype was seen more than once but under ten times. This sequence joins TRBV30 and TRBJ2-3, with 11 bases lining up with TRBD2. Germline trimming cut 4 bases from V and 13 bases from J; bases unmatched to any gene: 7. The length of the CDR3 is 12 residues. Germline V gene sequence: CDR1 GTSNPN, CDR2 SVGIG (reference sequence). CDR3 coding DNA: TGTGCCTGGACCACTAGCGGGAGACCTGAGTATTTT. Its protein is CAWTTSGRPEYF.

This clonotype has ten or more counts. V is TRBV7-9 and J is TRBJ2-7, with no clear D. Trimming cost V 1 base and J 1 base, with 11 bases left between them. This CDR3 is 15 amino acids long. Germline loops: CDR1 SEHNR, CDR2 FQNEAQ (reference sequence). The CDR3 DNA reads TGTGCCAGCAGCTTAGGGGCGTTGACTTCCTACGAGCAGTACTTC. It is translated as CASSLGALTSYEQYF.

This clonotype occurred many times. J is TRBJ2-3 and V is TRBV20-1; D is ambiguous. Trimming took off 2 bases at V and 2 bases at J, with 17 bases between the two ends. Germline loops: CDR1 DFQATT, CDR2 SNEGSKA (reference sequence). The CDR3 is 16 residues long. The CDR3 DNA follows: TGCAGTGCTAGACCCCCCCGGGTCCCCGACACAGATACGCAGTATTTT. Its protein is CSARPPRVPDTDTQYF.

The J gene is TRBJ2-3, the V gene TRBV6-6; the D call may be TRBD1 or TRBD2 (5 bases each). CDR3 length: 14 residues. CDR1 is MNHNY and CDR2 is SVGAGI in the germline V gene (reference sequence). V was shortened by 6 bases and J by 3 bases, with 13 bases between the two germline ends. This CDR3 reads CASRSGQKTDTQYF. The CDR3 coding sequence is TGTGCCAGCAGGTCGGGGCAGAAAACAGATACGCAGTATTTT.

The chain is built from TRBV4-2 and TRBJ1-1, with D maybe TRBD1 (6 bases). The length of the CDR3 is 16 residues. Germline CDR1 is LGHNA and CDR2 is YNFKEQ. The V end lost 0 bases, the J end lost 5 bases, and 16 bases lay between the germline ends. DNA of the CDR3: TGTGCCAGCAGCCAAGATTGGGGCAGGGGAGTGACTGAAGCTTTCTTT. It specifies CASSQDWGRGVTEAFF.

V and J are TRBV15 and TRBJ1-4; D not resolved. Germline CDR1 LNHNV, CDR2 YYDKDF (reference sequence). The V end lost 5 bases, the J end lost 7 bases, and 20 bases lay between the germline ends. This CDR3 spans 16 amino acids. The CDR3 DNA reads TGTGCCACCAGCTCAACAGATGGGTGGGTGCGTGAAAAACTGTTTTTT. It specifies CATSSTDGWVREKLFF.

This clonotype was seen a handful of times. This chain links TRBV29-1 with TRBJ2-7; 13 bases match TRBD2. This CDR3 has 12 residues. Germline V gene lookup returns CDR1 SQVTM and CDR2 ANQGSEA. With V trimmed by 6 bases and J by 5 bases, 1 base remained unmatched. CDR3: CSVGLAGNEQYF. The CDR3 DNA is TGCAGCGTGGGACTAGCGGGGAACGAGCAGTACTTC.

This clonotype was detected only a few times. J is TRBJ2-2 and V is TRBV19; 8 bases match TRBD1. V lost 7 bases and J lost 4; bases outside the gene matches: 8. CDR3 length: 15 residues. The germline gives CDR1 LNHDA, CDR2 SQIVND (reference sequence). CDR3 loop: CASTTTGGITGELFF. As DNA, the CDR3 is TGTGCCAGTACCACCACAGGGGGGATCACCGGGGAGCTGTTTTTT.

A few counts support this clonotype. V usage is TRBV10-1 and J usage is TRBJ2-7; D possibly uses TRBD1 or TRBD2 (5 bases each). Trimming took 11 bases from V and 0 from J, leaving 17 bases between them. The CDR3 runs to 14 residues. Germline V CDR1 and CDR2: WNHNN, SYGVQD (reference sequence). CDR3: CACWDGQNSYEQYF. For the CDR3, the DNA is TGCGCCTGCTGGGACGGACAAAACTCCTACGAGCAGTACTTC.

This sequence joins TRBV5-6 and TRBJ2-7, with unresolved D. The germline gives CDR1 SGHDT, CDR2 YYEEEE. The CDR3 extends over 14 amino acids. Trimming pared 2 bases from V and 2 bases from J, leaving 11 bases between. The CDR3 protein is CASSFWASTYEQYF. CDR3 coding DNA: TGTGCCAGCAGCTTTTGGGCCTCTACCTACGAGCAGTACTTC.

The chain has TRBV7-9 and TRBJ2-7; weak D call: TRBD1 (6 bases). Germline CDR1 reads SEHNR; CDR2 reads FQNEAQ (reference sequence). The CDR3 runs 13 residues. V dropped 4 bases and J dropped 4 bases, with 11 bases sitting between them. The CDR3 nucleotides read TGTGCCAGCAGCTCCCGGACAGAGTACGAGCAGTACTTC. Translating gives CASSSRTEYEQYF.